What follows are 10 T cell receptor beta chains derived from one specimen sequenced in a study of T cell clones after liver transplantation. TCRdb's table, derived via immunoSEQ multiplex PCR, lists solely in-frame clones and lacks some. The sample contains around 76,000 clones, roughly 80% of which appear only once. The source material was CD4+ T cells from blood, sampled 12 months after liver transplant. The receptors were gathered from a human patient who received a liver transplant. Some T cells here may be from the graft donor.

This clone was detected a few times. The J gene is TRBJ2-7, the V gene TRBV7-2; no reliable D call. This CDR3 has 12 amino acids. Trimming left V 5 bases short and J 7 bases short, with 12 bases between. Germline CDR1 SGHTA, CDR2 FQGNSA. The CDR3, as DNA: TGTGCCAGCAGCCAGACCGGGCAGGAGCAGTACTTC. Translating it yields CASSQTGQEQYF.

The chain has TRBV28 and TRBJ1-2; D gene uncertain. V lost 2 bases and J 0 bases, leaving 19 bases between the germline ends. CDR1 is MDHEN, CDR2 SYDVKM, per germline. The CDR3 has 18 amino acids. This CDR3 is CASSLNSAKGDPNYGYTF. CDR3 coding DNA: TGTGCCAGCAGTTTAAATTCGGCCAAGGGTGACCCTAACTATGGCTACACCTTC.

J is TRBJ1-1 and V is TRBV5-1; 8 bases line up with TRBD1. The CDR3 contains 13 residues. Germline V gene data show CDR1 as SGHRS and CDR2 as YFSETQ. Trimming cost V 4 bases and J 9 bases; bases outside gene matches: 8. CDR3 sequence: CASSTRTGPKAFF. Written as DNA, the CDR3 is TGCGCCAGCAGCACAAGGACAGGGCCGAAAGCTTTCTTT.

In this sample, this clone turned up once. The chain is built from TRBV9 and TRBJ1-4, with 7 bases matching TRBD1. V lost 4 bases, J lost 7 bases, and 10 bases stayed unmatched. Germline CDR1 is SGDLS and CDR2 is YYNGEE. This CDR3 has 15 residues. The CDR3 is CASSPYQGDVEKLFF. Here the CDR3 DNA reads TGTGCCAGCAGCCCATACCAGGGGGATGTTGAAAAACTGTTTTTT.

This chain links TRBV11-2 with TRBJ2-5; D is perhaps TRBD1 (6 bases). The CDR3 contains 14 residues. V shed 0 bases and J shed 3 bases, with 8 bases lying between them. The germline V gene has CDR1 SGHAT and CDR2 FQNNGV. CDR3: CASSLDPGEETQYF. CDR3 nucleotides: TGTGCCAGCAGCTTAGATCCAGGGGAAGAGACCCAGTACTTC.

This clone has just a few counts. As DNA, the CDR3 is TGTGCCAGCAGGGAGGGGACCGCGCGGGAGACCCAGTACTTC. It specifies CASREGTARETQYF. The chain carries TRBV2 and TRBJ2-5; weak D call: TRBD2 (6 bases). This CDR3 contains 14 residues. Germline V gene data show CDR1 as SNHLY and CDR2 as FYNNEI. Trimming took off 6 bases at V and 5 bases at J, with 16 bases between the two ends.

This clone was recorded a few times. V is TRBV5-1 and J is TRBJ1-2; D unresolved. This CDR3 is 11 amino acids long. Deletions cut 4 bases from V and 4 bases from J, with 5 bases between. Germline CDR1 and CDR2: SGHRS and YFSETQ. The CDR3 loop is CASSGSYGYTF. The CDR3 DNA reads as TGCGCCAGCAGCGGATCCTATGGCTACACCTTC.

The V and J genes are TRBV7-2 and TRBJ2-7; perhaps TRBD2 as D (6 bases). The CDR3 is made up of 13 amino acids. Germline-derived CDR1 and CDR2 are SGHTA and FQGNSA. The V end lost 5 bases, the J end lost 3 bases, and 11 bases lay between the germline ends. CDR3 loop: CASSPGLHYEQYF. CDR3 coding DNA: TGTGCCAGCAGCCCGGGACTGCACTACGAGCAGTACTTC. Variable domain in full (rest from reference TRBV7-2 and TRBJ2-7): GAGVSQSPSNKVTEKGKDVELRCDPISGHTALYWYRQSLGQGLEFLIYFQGNSAPDKSGLPSDRFSAERTGGSVSTLTIQRTQQEDSAVYLCASSPGLHYEQYFGPGTRLTVT.

Worth noting for this clone: This specimen includes other DNA sequences encoding the same CDR3. V usage is TRBV5-1 and J usage is TRBJ1-3; the D gene is possibly TRBD1 (5 bases). Germline CDR1 reads SGHRS; CDR2 reads YFSETQ. This CDR3 spans 12 amino acids. V dropped 3 bases and J dropped 7 bases, with 8 bases sitting between them. The CDR3 DNA sequence: TGCGCCAGCAGCTACCCAGGGAACACCATATATTTT. It yields the protein CASSYPGNTIYF.

The rearrangement joins TRBV5-4 to TRBJ1-3, with D unclear. Germline-derived CDR1 and CDR2 are SGHNT and YYREEE (reference sequence). Trimming shortened V by 1 base and J by 0 bases, and 8 bases separated the two germline ends. The CDR3 spans 15 residues. The CDR3 loop reads CASSLPGSSGNTIYF. Written as DNA, the CDR3 is TGTGCCAGCAGCTTGCCCGGGAGCTCTGGAAACACCATATATTTT.